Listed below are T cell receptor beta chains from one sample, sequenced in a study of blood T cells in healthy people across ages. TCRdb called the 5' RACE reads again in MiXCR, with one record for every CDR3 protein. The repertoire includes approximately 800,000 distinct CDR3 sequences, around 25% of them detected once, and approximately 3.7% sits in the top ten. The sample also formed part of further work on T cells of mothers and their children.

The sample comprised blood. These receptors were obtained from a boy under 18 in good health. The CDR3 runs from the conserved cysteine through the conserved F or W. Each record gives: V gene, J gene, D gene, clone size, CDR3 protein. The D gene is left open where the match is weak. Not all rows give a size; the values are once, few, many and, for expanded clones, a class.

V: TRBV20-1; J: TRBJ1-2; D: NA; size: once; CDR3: CSARDRRGRGYGYTF
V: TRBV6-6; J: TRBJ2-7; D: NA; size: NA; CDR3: CASSYGQSEQYF
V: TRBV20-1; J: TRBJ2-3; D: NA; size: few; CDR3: CSAIVPSDTDTQYF
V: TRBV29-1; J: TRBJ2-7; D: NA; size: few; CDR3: CSVEAPGGGPSSYEQYF
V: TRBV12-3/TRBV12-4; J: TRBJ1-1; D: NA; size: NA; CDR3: CASSFNQPNTEAFF
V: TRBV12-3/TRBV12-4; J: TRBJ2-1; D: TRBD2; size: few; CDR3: CASGTSGSGGSYNEQFF
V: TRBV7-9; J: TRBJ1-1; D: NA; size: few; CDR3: CASSGGEDTEAFF
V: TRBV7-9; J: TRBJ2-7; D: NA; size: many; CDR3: CASSLGGQYEQYF
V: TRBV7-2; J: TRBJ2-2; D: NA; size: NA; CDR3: CASSLVGRNGELFF
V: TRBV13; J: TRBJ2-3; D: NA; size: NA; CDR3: CASSFHLTTTSTDTQYF
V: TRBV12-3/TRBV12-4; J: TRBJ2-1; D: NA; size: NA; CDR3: CASSLREINEQFF
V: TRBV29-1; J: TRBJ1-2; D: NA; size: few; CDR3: CSVEDRSRRDGYTF
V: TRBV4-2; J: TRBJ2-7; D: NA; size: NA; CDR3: CASSPRVATYEQYF
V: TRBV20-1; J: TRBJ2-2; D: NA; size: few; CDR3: CSATGPTTGELFF
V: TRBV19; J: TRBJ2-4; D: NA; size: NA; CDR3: CASSRDPGLNIQYF
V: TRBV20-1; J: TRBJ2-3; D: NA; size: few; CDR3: CSARVGQILEDTQYF
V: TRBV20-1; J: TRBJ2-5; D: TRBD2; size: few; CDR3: CSARVGGGGQKTQYF
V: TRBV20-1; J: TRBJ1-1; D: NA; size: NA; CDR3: CSASPSQGATEAFF
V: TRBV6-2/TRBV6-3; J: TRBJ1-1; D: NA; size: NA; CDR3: CASSQLGTRNLNTEAFF
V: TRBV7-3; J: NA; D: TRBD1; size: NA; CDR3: CASSQRDRAWIEQFF
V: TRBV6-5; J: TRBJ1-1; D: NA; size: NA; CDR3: CASRGRGRAFF
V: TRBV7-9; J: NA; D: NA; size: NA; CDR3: CASSLGTITYEQYF
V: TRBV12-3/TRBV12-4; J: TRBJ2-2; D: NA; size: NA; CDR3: CASSLGERGSGELFF
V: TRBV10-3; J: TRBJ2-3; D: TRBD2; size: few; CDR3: CAISQISGEPSANTQYF
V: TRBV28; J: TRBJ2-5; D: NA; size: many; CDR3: CASSFSDQETQYF
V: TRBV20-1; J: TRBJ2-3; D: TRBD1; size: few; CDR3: CSARQGARTDTQYF
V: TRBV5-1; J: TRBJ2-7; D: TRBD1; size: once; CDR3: CASSLAGTGPSYEQYF
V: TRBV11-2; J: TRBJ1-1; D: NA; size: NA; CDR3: CASSSLLGNTEAFF
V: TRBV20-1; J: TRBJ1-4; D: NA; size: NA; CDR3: CSAVSPATNEKLFF
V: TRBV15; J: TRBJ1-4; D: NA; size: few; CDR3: CATGRARGDTNEKLLF
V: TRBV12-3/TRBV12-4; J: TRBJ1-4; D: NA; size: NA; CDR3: CASSLRDHHEKLFF
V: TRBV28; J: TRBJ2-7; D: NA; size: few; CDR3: CASSSPLEQYF
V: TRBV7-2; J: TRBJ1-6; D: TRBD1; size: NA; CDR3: CASSLVKGAALYNSPLHF
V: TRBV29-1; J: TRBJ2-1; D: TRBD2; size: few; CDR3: CSVLTSDNNEQFF
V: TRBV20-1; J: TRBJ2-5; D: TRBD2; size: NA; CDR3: CSTSGGFQETQYF
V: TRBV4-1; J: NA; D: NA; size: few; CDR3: CASSQEAQSVGEQYF
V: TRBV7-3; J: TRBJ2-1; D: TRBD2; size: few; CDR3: CASSFDISGSNEQFF
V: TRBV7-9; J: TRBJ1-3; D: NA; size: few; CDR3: CASSLQTGSGNTIYF
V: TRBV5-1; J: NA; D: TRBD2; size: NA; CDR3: CASSPRSGLAGFAYEQYF
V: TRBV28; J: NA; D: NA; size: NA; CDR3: CASSFPNDSLRQFF
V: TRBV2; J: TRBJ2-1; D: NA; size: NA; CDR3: CASSGALGVLVIDEQFF
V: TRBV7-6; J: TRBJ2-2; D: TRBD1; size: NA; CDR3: CASSFGTVGLIGELFF
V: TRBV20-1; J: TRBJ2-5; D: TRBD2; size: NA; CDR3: CSARDSGGYQETQYF
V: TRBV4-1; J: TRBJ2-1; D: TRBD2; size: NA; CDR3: CASGGGNEQFF
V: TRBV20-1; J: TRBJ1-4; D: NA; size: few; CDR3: CSAVPGTLNEKLFF
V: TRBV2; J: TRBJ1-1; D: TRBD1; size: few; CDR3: CASGTGRNTEAFF